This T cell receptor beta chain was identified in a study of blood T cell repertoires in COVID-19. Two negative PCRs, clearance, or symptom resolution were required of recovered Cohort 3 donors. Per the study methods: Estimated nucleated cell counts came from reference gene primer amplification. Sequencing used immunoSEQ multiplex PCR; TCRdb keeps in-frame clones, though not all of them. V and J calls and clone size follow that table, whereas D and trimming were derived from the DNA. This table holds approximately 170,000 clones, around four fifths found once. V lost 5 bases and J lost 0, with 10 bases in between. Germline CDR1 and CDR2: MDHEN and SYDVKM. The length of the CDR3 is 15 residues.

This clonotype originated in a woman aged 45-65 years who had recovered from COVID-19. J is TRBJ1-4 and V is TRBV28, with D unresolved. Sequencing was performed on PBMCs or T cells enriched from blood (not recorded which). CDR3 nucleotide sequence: TGTGCCAGCAGTCCGTATCAGACAACTAATGAAAAACTGTTTTTT. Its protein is CASSPYQTTNEKLFF.